The source of this T cell receptor beta chain is a study of cytomegalovirus exposure and HLA in healthy donors. Study results and caveats: In a later analysis, TCR beta V- and J-gene trimming was associated with a missense DCLRE1C variant.

This CDR3 has 12 amino acids. The germline V gene encodes CDR1 GTSNPN and CDR2 SVGIG (reference sequence). V lost 5 bases and J lost 0, with 8 bases in between. Concerning this clone: The antigen remains unidentified.

A multiplex PCR was run with 60 Vbeta primers and 13 Jbeta primers. Only in-frame clones appear in the TCRdb table, and some are missing; sequencing was by immunoSEQ multiplex PCR. The sample lists some 220,000 clones; about three quarters were seen once. This chain links TRBV30 with TRBJ2-7, with D possibly TRBD1 on 6 matching bases. Sequenced sample: PBMCs. The clonotype was recovered from a woman in her sixties in good health and CMV-seropositive. The CDR3 spells CAWETGSYEQYF. DNA of the CDR3: TGTGCCTGGGAGACAGGCTCCTACGAGCAGTACTTC. Filled out from reference TRBV30 and TRBJ2-7, the complete variable domain reads SQTIHQWPATLVQPVGSPLSLECTVEGTSNPNLYWYRQAAGRGLQLLFYSVGIGQISSEVPQNLSASRPQDRQFILSSKKLLLSDSGFYLCAWETGSYEQYFGPGTRLTVT.